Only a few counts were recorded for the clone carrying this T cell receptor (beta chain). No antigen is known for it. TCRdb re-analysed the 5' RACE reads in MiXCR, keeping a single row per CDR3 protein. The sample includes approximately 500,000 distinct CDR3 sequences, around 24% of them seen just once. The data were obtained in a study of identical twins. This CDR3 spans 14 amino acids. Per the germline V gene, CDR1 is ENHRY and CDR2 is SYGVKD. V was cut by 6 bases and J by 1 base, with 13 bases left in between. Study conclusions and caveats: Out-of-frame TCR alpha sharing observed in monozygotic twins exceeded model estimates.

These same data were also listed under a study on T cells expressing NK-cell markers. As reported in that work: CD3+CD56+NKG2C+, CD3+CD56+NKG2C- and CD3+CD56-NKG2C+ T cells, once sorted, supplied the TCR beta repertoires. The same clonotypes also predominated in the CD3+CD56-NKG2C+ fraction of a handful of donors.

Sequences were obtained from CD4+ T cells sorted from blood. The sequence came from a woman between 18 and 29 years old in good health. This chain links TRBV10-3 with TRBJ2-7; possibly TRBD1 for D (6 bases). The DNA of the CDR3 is TGTGCCATCAGCGACGGGACATTGTCCTACGAGCAGTACTTC. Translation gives CAISDGTLSYEQYF.